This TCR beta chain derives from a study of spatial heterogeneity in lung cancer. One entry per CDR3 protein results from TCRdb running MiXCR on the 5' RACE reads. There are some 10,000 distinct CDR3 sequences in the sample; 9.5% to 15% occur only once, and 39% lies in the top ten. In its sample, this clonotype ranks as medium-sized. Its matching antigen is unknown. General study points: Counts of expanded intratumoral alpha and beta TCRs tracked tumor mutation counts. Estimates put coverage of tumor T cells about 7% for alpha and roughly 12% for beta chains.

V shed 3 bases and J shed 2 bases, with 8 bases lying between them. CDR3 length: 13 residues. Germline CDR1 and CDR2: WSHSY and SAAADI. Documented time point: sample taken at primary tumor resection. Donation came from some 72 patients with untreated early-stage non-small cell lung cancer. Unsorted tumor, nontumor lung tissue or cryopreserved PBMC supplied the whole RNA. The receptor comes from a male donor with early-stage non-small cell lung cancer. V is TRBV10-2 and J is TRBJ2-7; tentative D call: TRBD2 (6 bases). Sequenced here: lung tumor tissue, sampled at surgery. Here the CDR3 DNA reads TGCGCCAGCAGTGACGGGAGAGCCTACGAGCAGTACTTC. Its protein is CASSDGRAYEQYF.